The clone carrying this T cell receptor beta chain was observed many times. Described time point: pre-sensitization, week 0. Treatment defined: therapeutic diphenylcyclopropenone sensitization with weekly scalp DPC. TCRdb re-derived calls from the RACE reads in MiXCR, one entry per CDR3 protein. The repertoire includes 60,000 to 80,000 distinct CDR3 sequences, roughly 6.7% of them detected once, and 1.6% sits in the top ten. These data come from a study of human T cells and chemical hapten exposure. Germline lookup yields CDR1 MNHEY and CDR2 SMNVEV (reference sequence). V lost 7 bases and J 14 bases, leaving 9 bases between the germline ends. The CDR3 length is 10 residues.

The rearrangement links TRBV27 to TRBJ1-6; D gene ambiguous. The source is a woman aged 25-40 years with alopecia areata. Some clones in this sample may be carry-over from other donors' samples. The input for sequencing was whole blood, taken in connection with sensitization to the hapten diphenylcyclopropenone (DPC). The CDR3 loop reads CASTYLSLHF. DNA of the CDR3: TGTGCCAGCACCTACCTATCCCTCCACTTT.